This T cell receptor (beta chain) originates from a study of cytomegalovirus exposure and HLA in healthy donors (dated by TCRdb to 2017 to 2019). As for the study more broadly: An earlier analysis of more than 550 of the donors reported about 260 Gb of sequence data and around 120 million unique TCR beta sequences obtained from about 170 million T cells. An early release that covered about 640 HLA-typed donors contained approximately 300 gigabases of sequencing data and tens of millions of unique TCR sequences. Among the roughly 400 genotyped donors, around 81% belonged to the genetic ancestry cluster associated with self-reported Caucasian donors. The aim of the study was to test whether cataloging public T cell receptors could identify signatures of past pathogen exposure. Using immunosequencing, the study profiled T cell repertoires from fewer than 700 subjects and related those repertoires to cytomegalovirus serostatus. A separate validation cohort of roughly 120 different subjects was used in addition to the roughly 640-subject first cohort. High-throughput TCR immunosequencing, statistical association of individual TCRs with disease status, and machine learning were combined to predict cytomegalovirus infection status. To study patterns of TCR occurrence, a later analysis re-analyzed previously published TCR beta repertoires from around 670 donors and added high-resolution HLA genotyping. In the later analysis, no new phenotypic data were used to find candidate immune exposures; instead, reliance was placed on TCR beta sequences and their occurrence across donors. An earlier analysis of about 620 of the donors applied high-throughput TCR beta sequencing to assess whether each TCR beta V gene segment acted as functional or pseudogenic. Donor age, sex, ethnicity and CMV serostatus were collected together with the repertoire data. Genome-wide SNP genotypes for about three fifths of the roughly 700 donors were used in a later genetic analysis, which treated that subset as a discovery cohort. Every discovery cohort repertoire had been produced on one sequencing platform. HLA typing covered class I and class II loci at four-digit resolution. Typing coverage varied by locus: about 620-630 donors for A, B, C, DRB1 and DQB1; approximately 500 for DQA1; approximately 610 for DPA1; around 490 for DPB1. Roughly 5 DR-DQ haplotypes were handled as single units for association and clustering, since linkage in the cohort was strong. On average, around 240,000 unique TCR beta nucleotide sequences were sequenced per donor among 398 genotyped donors of the cohort, with 15% to 20% of those sequences being non-productive. Study-level results and caveats: According to a later analysis, parvovirus B19, influenza, CMV and Epstein-Barr virus appeared linked to several top co-occurrence clusters. A group of highly shared sequence variants was considered likely to be a technical artifact of the sequencing pipeline. Immune exposure information for the cohort was limited to CMV serostatus. The 87-base-pair reads could not distinguish some IMGT-functional V segments, including TRBV6-2 and TRBV6-3, so those segments were excluded. Most TCR sequences were observed very rarely across donors, whereas some public TCRs were present in many individuals. Correlated functional status among segregating V segments might reflect linkage disequilibrium, but an unknown experimental factor could not be ruled out. Because HLA typing was missing for some donors at each locus, association tests included only the typed subset. A further reported finding was that TCR beta sequences accurately predicted the HLA-A and HLA-B alleles for most subjects in the first cohort. A total of 150 or so TCR beta chains were listed by the study as associated with cytomegalovirus. A later analysis found that TCR association rates varied across HLA loci, with DRB1 alleles showing the most associated TCRs and HLA-C alleles the fewest. Presence/absence analyses assumed roughly uniform sequencing depth across donors, an assumption that may not hold. In vitro tests confirmed that three of the cytomegalovirus-associated TCR beta chains recognize cytomegalovirus antigens. A later genetic analysis reported fewer N-insertions in productive TCRs among donors in an Asian-associated ancestry cluster than the roughly 700-donor mean. In a later analysis, HLA-associated TCR beta chains were found to be more clonally expanded and to have lower generation probabilities than equally common non-associated chains. The classifier was reported to diagnose cytomegalovirus status with high specificity and sensitivity in both the original and validation cohorts. In a later analysis, some 18,000 TCR beta sequences were associated with specific HLA alleles at a false discovery rate of 0.05. Only TCR beta chains were sequenced in this cohort, and the absence of alpha or paired-chain data limited detectable features. When HLA alleles, especially DR and DQ, strongly co-occurred, attributing TCR associations to individual alleles was difficult. The earlier analysis of approximately 540 of the donors excluded some 15 rarely observed V segments, including chromosome 9 orphons, because counts were too low. The authors suggested that the approach could potentially be extended to other disease states and immunological phenotypes. Broadly in line with IMGT annotations, most TCR beta V segments showed up in productive rearrangements about 87% or about 30% of the time in an earlier analysis of several hundred of the donors. According to a later analysis, most CMV-associated TCR beta chains appeared to be HLA-restricted, and the HLA associations seemed to be driven largely by CMV exposure. V-gene and J-gene trimming of TCR beta chains was associated with a missense DCLRE1C variant in a later genetic analysis, and the association was replicated in an independent cohort.

Library prep was done by the immunoSEQ multiplex PCR assay. For the multiplex PCR, a mixture combining 60 forward primers for TCR Vbeta segments and 13 reverse primers for TCR Jbeta segments was used. A multiplex PCR assay on genomic DNA amplified the CDR3 region of rearranged TCR beta genes. Amplified TCR beta libraries were sequenced as 87-base-pair reads on the Illumina HiSeq System. In the source study's methods: A later analysis counted about 76 million unique TCR beta chains across the 666 repertoires, and some 11 million of these chains were shared by at least two donors. To remove PCR and sequencing errors, raw reads were error-corrected and collapsed into unique sequences using a nearest-neighbor algorithm that merged closely related sequences. To assign V, D and J gene segments, CDR3 sequences were aligned to IMGT reference sequences. For a sequence to be retained, a match of at least six nucleotides to both a V gene segment and a J gene segment was required. A rearrangement counted as productive if the CDR3 had no stop codons and remained in frame with V and J, and every other rearrangement counted as non-productive. Following IMGT convention, CDR3 was defined as the stretch from the second conserved V-encoded cysteine up to the conserved J-encoded phenylalanine. The earlier analysis of about 610 of the donors excluded any sequence lacking an unambiguous match to a single V gene segment. In an earlier analysis of 587 of the donors, V segments were called functional above 56.7% productive rearrangements and were called segregating when the between-donor standard deviation exceeded 5%. A statistical classification framework was developed to diagnose cytomegalovirus status using the catalog of TCR beta chain sequences. In a later analysis, TCR nucleotide sequences were compared against IMGT/GENE-DB human TR gene sequences so that V and J genes could be assigned. Using the TCRdist pipeline, a later analysis assigned CDR3 sequences along with most-parsimonious VDJ recombination scenarios. In a later analysis, each TCR beta chain was defined by its CDR3 amino acid sequence together with its V-gene family, and reads without a unique V-gene family were excluded. To address suspected cross-contamination and a sequencing artifact, a later analysis removed approximately 600 highly shared, low-generation-probability nucleotide sequences. In a later analysis, a clonal expansion index was calculated for each public chain from normalized within-repertoire ranks of inferred template counts. In a later analysis, generation probabilities were computed with a VDJ recombination model fitted to out-of-frame rearrangements, and the resulting probabilities were checked against IGoR. In a later analysis, TCR-TCR, TCR-HLA and TCR-CMV co-occurrence was scored with hypergeometric tests, and a repertoire-size bias correction was applied to TCR pairs. False discovery rates were estimated in a later analysis by permuting HLA or CMV assignments 20 times. A later analysis grouped co-occurring TCRs with DBSCAN, adding TCRdist sequence similarity when clustering within HLA-allele-positive subsets. Co-occurrence clustering excluded repertoires with fewer than 30,000 or more than 120,000 public chains, plus five with anomalous nucleotide sharing. As stored in TCRdb, this immuneACCESS dataset retains in-frame rearrangements with V and J assigned. A fraction of the clones does not appear; measured against another copy, unresolved V genes explain less than half of the discrepancy, and the remainder lacks a known reason. The V and J calls and clone size were taken over from that table, and D and trimming were inferred from the DNA. For this sample the table gives about 160,000 clones, of which roughly four fifths were detected only once. Together, the top ten hold roughly 4% of the sample.

From cysteine to phenylalanine, the CDR3 is 15 amino acids long. The sequence is cut down to CDR3 DNA, 45 bases in frame from base 1. The germline V gene (reference sequence) yields LNHDA for CDR1 and SQIVND for CDR2. V sheds 1 base and J sheds 4 bases, leaving 13 bases between their ends. The cohort consisted of 650 to 850 healthy bone marrow donors. At the time of sampling, every cohort member was nominally healthy, though immune exposures that went unrecorded were likely present. The donor tested CMV seropositive and was one of the 289 seropositive cohort members. Every donor gave a peripheral blood sample, and the peripheral blood mononuclear cells from that sample were used for TCR beta sequencing. The Qiagen DNeasy Blood Extraction Kit was used to extract genomic DNA from the blood cell samples. As regards this clone: Its antigen remains unidentified. No base quality information exists; no much larger clone differs at one position.

The sequencing input was PBMCs. The rearrangement joined TRBV19 to TRBJ2-5; the D gene is possibly TRBD1, with 5 bases matching. The clonotype was recovered from a man aged 45 to 65 in good health and CMV-seropositive. The bases read TGTGCCAGTAGTATAGTTAGTAGCAGGGTAGAGACCCAGTACTTC. It translates as CASSIVSSRVETQYF.